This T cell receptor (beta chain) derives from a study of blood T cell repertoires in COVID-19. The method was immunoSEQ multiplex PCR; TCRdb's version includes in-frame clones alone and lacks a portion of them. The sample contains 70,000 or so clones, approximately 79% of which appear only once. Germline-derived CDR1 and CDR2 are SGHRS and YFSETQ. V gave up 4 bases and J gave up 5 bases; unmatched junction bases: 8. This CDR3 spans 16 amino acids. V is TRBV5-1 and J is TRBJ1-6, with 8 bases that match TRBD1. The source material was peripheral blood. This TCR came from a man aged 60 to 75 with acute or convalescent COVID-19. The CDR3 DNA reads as TGCGCCAGCAGCCAGGGACAGGTCTGGAATAATTCACCCCTCCACTTT. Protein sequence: CASSQGQVWNNSPLHF.